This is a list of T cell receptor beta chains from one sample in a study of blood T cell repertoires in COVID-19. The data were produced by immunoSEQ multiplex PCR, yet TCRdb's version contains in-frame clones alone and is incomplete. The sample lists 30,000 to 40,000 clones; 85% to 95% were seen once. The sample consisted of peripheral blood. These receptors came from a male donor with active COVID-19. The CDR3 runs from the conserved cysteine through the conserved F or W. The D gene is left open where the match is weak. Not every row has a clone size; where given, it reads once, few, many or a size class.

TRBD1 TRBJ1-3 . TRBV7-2 TGTGCCAGCAGCTTCAGGGGGACCGGCTCTGGAAACACCATATATTTT CASSFRGTGSGNTIYF
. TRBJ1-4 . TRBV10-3 TGTGCCACCTCTACAGGGCCCGGTGAAAAACTGTTTTTT CATSTGPGEKLFF
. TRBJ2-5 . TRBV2 TGTGCCAGCAGTGAAACGGGGATCCAAGAGACCCAGTACTTC CASSETGIQETQYF
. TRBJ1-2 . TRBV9 TGTGCCAGCAGCGTGGACGGCGGCGGGTACTATGGCTACACCTTC CASSVDGGGYYGYTF
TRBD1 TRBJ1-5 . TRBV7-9 TGTGCCAGCAGCGAGGGACAGAACAATCAGCCCCAGCATTTT CASSEGQNNQPQHF
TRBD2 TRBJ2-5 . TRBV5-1 TGCGCCAGCCGGGGGGATCGAGAGACCCAGTACTTC CASRGDRETQYF
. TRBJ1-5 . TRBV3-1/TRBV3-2 TGTGCCAGCAGCCAAGACAATCGGGTGGAGCCCCAGCATTTT CASSQDNRVEPQHF
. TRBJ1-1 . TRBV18 TGTGCCAGCTCACCACCGCGGGGGGCGCCCGATAACACTGAAGCTTTCTTT CASSPPRGAPDNTEAFF
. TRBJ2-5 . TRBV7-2 TGTGCCAGCAGCCTTGGGGCAGGCCAAGAGACCCAGTACTTC CASSLGAGQETQYF
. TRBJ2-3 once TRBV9 TGTGCCAGCAGCGTCCTCCCTACTGATAGCACAGATACGCAGTATTTT CASSVLPTDSTDTQYF
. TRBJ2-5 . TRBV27 TGTGCCAGCAGTCCCACGGCGGGCGAGAGAGAGACCCAGTACTTC CASSPTAGERETQYF
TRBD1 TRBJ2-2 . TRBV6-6 TGTGCCAGCAGTTACACGACAGGGTCCACCGGGGAGCTGTTTTTT CASSYTTGSTGELFF
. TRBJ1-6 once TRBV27 TGTGCCAGCAGTTCGTTTTCCTTGAGCTCCTATAATTCACCCCTCCACTTT CASSSFSLSSYNSPLHF
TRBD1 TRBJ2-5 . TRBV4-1 TGCGCCAGCAGAGGACAGGGGATGGAGACCCAGTACTTC CASRGQGMETQYF
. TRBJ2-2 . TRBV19 TGTGCCAGTAGTTCGTGGGGAGGACTCACCGGGGAGCTGTTTTTT CASSSWGGLTGELFF
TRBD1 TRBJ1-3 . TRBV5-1 TGCGCCAGCAGCTGGACAGGGCAACGGTCCGGAAACACCATATATTTT CASSWTGQRSGNTIYF